One sample yielded the 20 T cell receptor beta chains listed below, sequenced in a study of blood T cell repertoires in COVID-19. Only in-frame clones appear in the TCRdb table, and some are missing; sequencing was by immunoSEQ multiplex PCR. The sample includes hundreds of thousands of clones, 90% of them seen just once. Sequenced: PBMCs or T cells enriched from blood (not recorded which). The receptors originated from a man aged 30 to 39 who had recovered from COVID-19.

The gene calls are TRBV30 and TRBJ2-2; 8 bases align to TRBD2. Trimming took 3 bases from V and 4 from J; bases not matched to a gene: 10. Germline V gene data show CDR1 as GTSNPN and CDR2 as SVGIG (reference sequence). This CDR3 has 16 amino acids. The CDR3 nucleotides are TGTGCCTGGAGCGCGGGGGTAGCGGGGCCCACCGGGGAGCTGTTTTTT. Encoded protein: CAWSAGVAGPTGELFF.

This chain connects TRBV28 to TRBJ1-5; D not certain. This CDR3 is built from 13 residues. CDR1 and CDR2 (germline): MDHEN, SYDVKM. V lost 4 bases to trimming and J lost 5 bases, with 9 bases between them. The DNA for the CDR3 is TGTGCCAGCAGTTCGTCGGTCGATCAGCCCCAGCATTTT. It specifies CASSSSVDQPQHF.

V gene TRBV7-9 combines with J gene TRBJ2-7; 9 nucleotides line up with TRBD1. Losses at the gene ends were 4 bases for V and 3 bases for J; bases not matched to a gene: 4. The germline V gene encodes CDR1 SEHNR and CDR2 FQNEAQ (reference sequence). The length of the CDR3 is 14 residues. CDR3 residues: CASSSKGQGYEQYF. CDR3 in DNA: TGTGCCAGCAGCTCTAAGGGACAGGGCTACGAGCAGTACTTC.

The chain recombines TRBV30 with TRBJ1-6, with 7 positions matching TRBD1. J gave up 2 bases and V 4 bases, and 5 bases lay outside the gene matches. CDR1 and CDR2 from the germline V gene are GTSNPN and SVGIG (reference sequence). This CDR3 is 15 amino acids long. CDR3 region: CAWKTGNTYNSPLHF. The CDR3 DNA sequence: TGTGCCTGGAAGACAGGGAACACCTATAATTCACCCCTCCACTTT. The full variable domain, completed using reference TRBV30 and TRBJ1-6, is SQTIHQWPATLVQPVGSPLSLECTVEGTSNPNLYWYRQAAGRGLQLLFYSVGIGQISSEVPQNLSASRPQDRQFILSSKKLLLSDSGFYLCAWKTGNTYNSPLHFGNGTRLTVT.

This clone was observed a single time. This chain uses TRBV2 with TRBJ2-2, with 7 nucleotides matching TRBD1. After removal of 8 bases from V and 5 bases from J, the junction contained 14 bases not matched to a gene. CDR1 is SNHLY and CDR2 is FYNNEI in the germline V gene. CDR3 length equals 16 residues. CDR3 amino acids: CASSRTGQRMTGELFF. The CDR3 bases are TGTGCCAGCTCCCGGACGGGACAGCGTATGACCGGGGAGCTGTTTTTT.

V gene TRBV15 combines with J gene TRBJ2-6; no firm D call. Germline assignment: CDR1 LNHNV and CDR2 YYDKDF (reference sequence). V was cut by 10 bases and J by 0 bases, with 10 bases left in between. The CDR3 contains 14 residues. As DNA, the CDR3 is TGTGCCATTGGCACCGTCTCTGGGGCCAACGTCCTGACTTTC. This sequence encodes CAIGTVSGANVLTF.

Only one count was recorded for this clone. The chain couples TRBV2 to TRBJ1-5; no clear D. Germline-derived CDR1 and CDR2 are SNHLY and FYNNEI. V dropped 3 bases and J dropped 7 bases, with 19 bases sitting between them. The CDR3 runs to 16 residues. The CDR3 nucleotides read TGTGCCAGCAGTGATGTTGGGCAGGCTAGCGGGCAGCCCCAGCATTTT. It encodes CASSDVGQASGQPQHF.

This clone has just a few counts. The same CDR3 can be traced to other DNA sequences in this sample. V gene TRBV7-9 combines with J gene TRBJ2-7, with 8 bases identical to TRBD1. Per germline, CDR1 SEHNR and CDR2 FQNEAQ (reference sequence). The length of the CDR3 is 15 residues. V was pared by 0 bases and J by 3 bases, with 4 bases of the junction left unmatched. In nucleotides, the CDR3 is TGTGCCAGCAGCTTAGCGCAGGGGGCCAGCTACGAGCAGTACTTC. It codes for CASSLAQGASYEQYF.

The V gene is TRBV6-5, the J gene TRBJ2-2; 9 bases line up with TRBD1. V shed 3 bases, J shed 5 bases, and the junction held 1 base outside the gene matches. Looked up from germline, CDR1 is MNHEY and CDR2 is SVGAGI. The CDR3 length is 14 residues. CDR3 protein: CASSYGTGTGELFF. The DNA of the CDR3 is TGTGCCAGCAGTTATGGGACAGGGACCGGGGAGCTGTTTTTT.

J is TRBJ1-3 and V is TRBV4-3; D remains ambiguous. Germline V lookup: CDR1 LGHNA, CDR2 YSLEER. Deletions cut 1 base from V and 0 bases from J, with 7 bases between. The CDR3 length is 15 residues. In nucleotides, the CDR3 is TGCGCCAGCAGCCAAGTGCTCGGCTCTGGAAACACCATATATTTT. This gives the protein CASSQVLGSGNTIYF.

This chain uses TRBV30 with TRBJ2-7; 7 nucleotides line up with TRBD2. V gave up 2 bases and J gave up 5 bases; unmatched junction bases: 9. The CDR3 runs 14 residues. Germline V gene lookup returns CDR1 GTSNPN and CDR2 SVGIG (reference sequence). The CDR3 sequence is CAWSSKRDMNEQYF. Written as DNA, the CDR3 is TGTGCCTGGAGTTCTAAGCGGGATATGAACGAGCAGTACTTC.

This clone was counted between two and nine times. This chain connects TRBV6-4 to TRBJ2-1, with 8 bases fitting TRBD2. CDR3 length: 15 residues. Germline V gene data show CDR1 as MRHNA and CDR2 as SNTAGT. The V gene end was trimmed by 4 bases and the J gene end by 8 bases; junction bases not matched to a gene: 10. This CDR3 reads CASSAVSGSFDEQFF. The CDR3 coding sequence is TGTGCCAGCAGTGCCGTAAGCGGGAGTTTCGATGAGCAGTTCTTC.

The chain is built from TRBV5-4 and TRBJ1-1; 7 nucleotides match TRBD1. The V segment lost 0 bases and the J segment 1 base; nucleotides outside the gene matches: 3. CDR1 is SGHNT, CDR2 YYREEE, per germline (reference sequence). This CDR3 region has 15 residues. This CDR3 is CASSLDGTENTEAFF. CDR3 coding DNA: TGTGCCAGCAGCTTGGATGGGACAGAGAACACTGAAGCTTTCTTT.

V gene TRBV24-1 combines with J gene TRBJ1-5, with D possibly TRBD1 on 5 matching bases. The CDR3 has 15 amino acids. V gave up 3 bases and J gave up 2 bases, with 10 bases separating them. CDR1 and CDR2 from the germline V gene are KGHDR and SFDVKD. Here the CDR3 reads CATSDGGYRNQPQHF. The CDR3 DNA reads TGTGCCACCAGTGATGGGGGGTACCGCAATCAGCCCCAGCATTTT.

The chain has TRBV4-3 and TRBJ1-5; D remains unclear. CDR1 and CDR2 (germline): LGHNA, YSLEER. Between the trimmed V and J ends, which lost 0 bases and 2 bases, there was a span of 8 bases. This CDR3 comprises 15 residues. CDR3 loop: CASSQERAGNQPQHF. The CDR3 coding sequence is TGCGCCAGCAGCCAAGAGAGAGCGGGCAATCAGCCCCAGCATTTT.

The V and J genes are TRBV27 and TRBJ2-7, with TRBD2 as a possible D gene (6 bases). This CDR3 spans 16 amino acids. CDR1 is MNHEY, CDR2 SMNVEV, per germline (reference sequence). Trimming removed 4 bases at V and 2 bases at J, with 18 bases between. The CDR3: CASSSNLAIGTYEQYF. The CDR3 region has the DNA TGTGCCAGCAGTTCAAATCTAGCGATAGGAACCTACGAGCAGTACTTC.

The chain is built from TRBV7-2 and TRBJ2-7, with TRBD2 identical over 12 bases. Germline assignment: CDR1 SGHTA and CDR2 FQGNSA. V gave up 3 bases and J gave up 2 bases; unmatched junction bases: 2. The CDR3 sequence is 15 residues long. CDR3 sequence (DNA): TGTGCCAGCAGCTTGACTAGCGGGGGACCCTACGAGCAGTACTTC. Its protein product is CASSLTSGGPYEQYF.

The chain uses TRBV30 and TRBJ2-3; 9 bases match TRBD2. Germline CDR1 and CDR2: GTSNPN and SVGIG (reference sequence). J was trimmed by 4 bases and V by 3 bases; bases with no gene match: 5. The CDR3 extends over 14 amino acids. The CDR3 DNA sequence: TGTGCCTGGAGCCGCGGGGGGGGCCCAGATACGCAGTATTTT. Translating gives CAWSRGGGPDTQYF.

The genes are TRBV7-9 and TRBJ2-7; TRBD1 aligns across 11 bases. The length of the CDR3 is 19 residues. The germline V gene encodes CDR1 SEHNR and CDR2 FQNEAQ (reference sequence). After removal of 6 bases from V and 3 bases from J, the junction contained 19 bases not matched to a gene. CDR3 in amino acids: CASSPNTGTGGLAGYEQYF. The CDR3 region has the DNA TGTGCCAGCAGTCCCAATACCGGGACAGGGGGATTAGCAGGCTACGAGCAGTACTTC. The full variable domain, in which reference TRBV7-9 and TRBJ2-7 provide the parts outside the CDR3, is DTGVSQNPRHKITKRGQNVTFRCDPISEHNRLYWYRQTLGQGPEFLTYFQNEAQLEKSRLLSDRFSAERPKGSFSTLEIQRTEQGDSAMYLCASSPNTGTGGLAGYEQYFGPGTRLTVT.

The sample holds one count of this clone. This chain joins TRBV7-8 and TRBJ2-1; possibly TRBD1 for D (5 bases). The V gene lost 2 bases and the J gene lost 8 bases, with 7 bases spanning the gap. Germline V gives CDR1 SGHVS, CDR2 FQNEAQ. CDR3 length: 12 amino acids. The CDR3, as DNA: TGTGCCAGCAGCTTACAGGGCCATGAGCAGTTCTTC. This encodes CASSLQGHEQFF.